This T cell receptor (beta chain) was retrieved from a study of STAT5B mutations in CD4+ large granular lymphocyte leukemia. Whole-study results and caveats: No patients shared main leukemic clonotypes, though approximately 26% appeared at low frequency elsewhere. Patient CD4-sorted repertoires stayed more clonal than healthy ones after leukemic-clone removal. Top patient clones used TRBV06 genes more often: 8/27 versus 2/35 in controls.

The germline gives CDR1 SGHDT, CDR2 YYEEEE. This CDR3 contains 15 residues. The V end was cut by 0 bases, the J end by 3 bases, with 13 bases between. Healthy controls were blood donor buffy coats. TCRdb's table, derived via immunoSEQ multiplex PCR, lists solely in-frame clones and lacks some. The sample yields roughly 21,000 clones, approximately 71% seen once. This clone was detected once. Its antigen is unknown. The sequence came from a human donor in good health. The sequencing sample was made of CD4+ T cells from blood buffy coats. V is TRBV5-6 and J is TRBJ2-7; tentatively, D is TRBD2 (5 bases). Here the CDR3 reads CASSLGPLGSYEQYF. The CDR3 nucleotides read TGTGCCAGCAGCTTGGGCCCCTTGGGGAGCTACGAGCAGTACTTC.